Judged by abundance, the clone carrying this T cell receptor beta chain is medium-sized (0.01 to 0.1%). The antigen is undetermined. TCRdb re-called clones via MiXCR from the PCR reads. There are about 20,000 clones in the sample; 18% occur only once, and around 2.5% lies in the top ten. Trimming shortened V by 4 bases and J by 8 bases, and 14 bases separated the two germline ends. This CDR3 has 13 amino acids. Each patient came to thyroid surgery without any prior treatment (of any kind). This record belongs to a study of metastatic and nonmetastatic thyroid tumors. Study-wide background: Repertoires were compared across blood and tumor or nodule tissue from malignant and benign thyroid patients. Study-wide points: When malignant thyroid tumors were compared with benign nodules, TCR beta diversity was reportedly significantly higher in the malignant tumors. This held in both blood and tumor samples.

The sequence derives from a male donor with papillary thyroid cancer or a benign thyroid nodule (not recorded which). Some clones in this sample may be carry-over from other donors' samples. Sequences were obtained from adjacent normal tissue. The V call is TRBV12-3 or TRBV12-4, the J call TRBJ1-1, with a possible D match to TRBD1 (5 bases). CDR3 coding DNA: TGTGCCAGCAGTTCCTCGGTACCAGGGGAAGCTTTCTTT. Its translation is CASSSSVPGEAFF.